The sequence of this T cell receptor (beta chain) was determined in a study of shared clonotypes between healthy human individuals (TCRdb year 2020). Regarding the complete study: A few men and two women, aged 18 to 49 years, made up the cohort. For each donor, CD4 naive and CD4 memory were each run on three plates, CD8 naive on two plates, and CD8 memory on one plate. The study deeply sequenced blood TCR repertoires of about five healthy adults to estimate repertoire size and the extent of clonotype sharing between individuals. To increase sequencing depth and limit assay-specific biases, TCR repertoire library preparation and sequencing were carried out by different laboratories using diverse techniques. Per donor, leukapheresis produced somewhere between about 0.9 and 9 billion PBMCs. Broad study findings and their caveats: Based on pairwise subsampling, the degree of clonotype sharing among donors was expected to be affected by sequencing depth. Compared with non-shared clonotypes, clonotypes shared by all four sorted-subset donors had higher generation probabilities. Across four donors, 4.5% to 6.5% of naive CD4, 3.5% of naive CD8, 2% to 2.5% of memory CD4, and approximately 0.4% of memory CD8 clonotypes were shared. Sampling was restricted to blood, and TCR repertoires in tissue are likely to differ from TCR repertoires in blood. Incomplete sequencing was indicated by rarefaction of sorted-subset datasets, despite the large sequencing depth. Naive subsets generally had larger estimated clonotype richness than memory subsets. Because the study included a small number of donors, the genetic and exposure-history diversity represented was limited.

This clone was picked up one time. The clone's antigen remains unknown. No base-level quality is on record; no much larger clone is a single base apart. For the CD8 naive samples, CD45RO-negative cells were positively selected for CCR7, yielding a CD45RA+CCR7+ population from which TemRA cells were excluded. The donors were healthy, HIV-negative adults with no recently reported acute infections or vaccinations. Only Caucasian adults living in Nashville, Tennessee, USA were represented among the donors. Blood was collected by leukapheresis, and PBMCs were isolated by Ficoll-Histopaque density gradient centrifugation and then cryopreserved in liquid nitrogen vapor phase. Purity and quantity of every magnetically sorted T cell population were checked by analytical flow cytometry. Genomic DNA was isolated from each sorted fraction and quantified by UV absorbance on a Nanodrop 2000c. The germline V gene encodes CDR1 LGHNA and CDR2 YNFKEQ. There are 14 amino acids in the CDR3, from cysteine to phenylalanine inclusive. Only the CDR3 part of the read is kept: 42 bases, read in frame from the first base. V was cut back by 5 bases and J by 3 bases, leaving a gap of 14 bases between them.

Using the deep immunoSEQ assay, multiplex PCR amplified TCR CDR3 regions from genomic DNA. Genomic DNA extracted from each cell subset was distributed evenly over all wells of several immunoSEQ 96-well plates, and each plate served as one replicate. For sorted subsets, each replicate PCR was loaded with roughly 200 ng genomic DNA, equivalent to 25,000 to 30,000 T cell genomes. The purified libraries were quantified using a Qubit 3.0 fluorometer, sized with a Bioanalyzer 2100, and then quantified again using the KAPA Library Quantification kit. Every immunoSEQ 96-well plate was sequenced on a separate single-read 150-cycle Illumina NextSeq 550 flow cell. For the original study's pipeline: The immunoSEQ output contained only junctional sequences without quality scores, so filtering could not match that applied to full-length reads. Sequences were annotated with PyIR, a Python wrapper for IgBLAST v1.9, using IMGT germline references to assign V/J genes and CDR3. Any read was removed if the V/J assignment was weak (E-value above 1e-6), the CDR3 was missing, or the read contained stop codons, out-of-frame junctions, or ambiguous translated residues. V3J clonotypes were defined as sequences sharing the same inferred V gene, J gene, and CDR3 amino acid sequence. Percentage overlap between repertoires was calculated by dividing the number of shared unique clonotypes by the size of the smaller repertoire. Repertoire richness was assessed with RTK rarefaction, the Chao1 estimator, and Recon v2.1 estimates of unobserved clonotypes. Generation probabilities for all TCRbeta clonotypes obtained by the gDNA method from a handful of donors were computed using OLGA. TCRdb stores this immuneACCESS table with in-frame sequences only. Part of the clones is absent; in the studies checked, under half of the shortfall reflects unresolved V genes, and no reason is known for the rest. V and J calls and clone size are given by that table; D and trimming were obtained from the DNA. The table for this sample lists about 2,200,000 clones; under 95% of them were counted only once. The ten biggest clones cover under 2% of the sample.

The V and J segments used are TRBV4-2 and TRBJ2-7; the D match is possibly TRBD1 or TRBD2, with 5 bases aligned in each. The TCR was taken from a man between 18 and 35 years old in good health. Some clones in this sample may be carry-over from other donors' samples. The specimen sequenced was naive CD8+ T cells from PBMCs. Read against the paper, the sample's cell subset or site label means: CD45RA+CCR7+. The CDR3 protein: CASSFGTAGYEQYF. In nucleotides, the sequence is TGTGCCAGCAGCTTTGGGACCGCGGGCTACGAGCAGTACTTC.